This TCR beta chain was recovered during a study of blood T cell repertoires in COVID-19. Study details: Italy, Spain and the United States were the sources of the convalescent and acute COVID-19 samples. PBMCs, B-cell-depleted T cells, or T cells were the source of the cDNA or gDNA that made up the material.

As processed by the authors: Estimation of nucleated cell counts relied on the amplification of reference gene primers. The repertoire was sequenced with immunoSEQ multiplex PCR; TCRdb's copy has only in-frame clones and lacks some. V and J calls and clone size are those listed in that table; D and trimming were worked out from the DNA. The table shows around 200,000 clones, with around nine tenths occurring only once. Germline CDR1 reads SGHRS; CDR2 reads YFSETQ. Deletions cut 0 bases from V and 0 bases from J, with 12 bases between. This CDR3 comprises 16 residues. The specimen sequenced was peripheral blood. The source is a man in his forties with active or convalescent COVID-19. The J gene is TRBJ1-1, the V gene TRBV5-1; D gene ambiguous. The DNA for the CDR3 is TGCGCCAGCAGCTTGGGGGCAGGCCCCATGAACACTGAAGCTTTCTTT. Translating it yields CASSLGAGPMNTEAFF.